Following are 2 T cell receptor beta chains from one sample sequenced in a study of resident and recirculating memory T cells in vitiligo. TCRdb keeps only in-frame clones here, not all; method: immunoSEQ multiplex PCR. The sample holds about 76,000 clones, 90% to 95% seen once. The sample taken for sequencing was blood. These receptors were obtained from a male donor with vitiligo.

DNA for the CDR3: TGTGCCAGCAGCTTTAGTGGGACTAGCGGCCCACCCTACTACAATGAGCAGTTCTTC. Encoded protein: CASSFSGTSGPPYYNEQFF. The chain links TRBV5-6 to TRBJ2-1, with 11 bases identical to TRBD2. The CDR3 consists of 19 residues. Per germline, CDR1 SGHDT and CDR2 YYEEEE. Losses at the gene ends were 2 bases for V and 3 bases for J; bases not matched to a gene: 13.

This clone was observed once. The chain is built from TRBV11-2 and TRBJ2-7; TRBD1 matches 7 bases. The CDR3 loop spans 14 amino acids. J lost 3 bases, V lost 1 base, and 3 bases had no gene match. CDR1 and CDR2 (germline): SGHAT, FQNNGV. The CDR3 spells CASSLGTGGYEQYF. CDR3 nucleotide sequence: TGTGCCAGCAGCTTAGGGACAGGAGGCTACGAGCAGTACTTC.